This T cell receptor (beta chain) originates from a study of molecular identifiers for immune sequencing clone quantification. Study results and limitations: For effector cells, clones above 20 RNA copies held over 99% of molecules; for naive cells, under 1%.

V gave up 0 bases and J gave up 0 bases, with 5 bases separating them. CDR3 length: 13 residues. The germline CDR1 and CDR2 sequences are DFQATT and SNEGSKA (reference sequence). Using its own MiXCR run on the PCR reads, TCRdb lists one record per CDR3 protein. The data contain about 97,000 distinct CDR3 sequences, about 35% of them seen just once; the ten biggest clones take up roughly 10%. Of note for this clonotype: Its matching antigen is unknown.

CD8+CD4-CCR7+CD45RA+ cells were sorted as naive CD8 T cells. The sequencing sample was made of naive CD8+ T cells from blood, with Jurkat cell RNA spiked in. The subset: FACS-sorted CD8+CD4-CCR7+CD45RA+ naive T cells. The clonotype was recovered from a human donor in good health. Some libraries in this study had Jurkat cell RNA spiked in. J is TRBJ1-2 and V is TRBV20-1, with unresolved D. DNA of the CDR3: TGCAGTGCTAGAGACCAGGCTAACTATGGCTACACCTTC. Amino acids: CSARDQANYGYTF.